These T cell receptor beta chains were read from a single sample in a study of CD8+CD57+ T cells in acquired aplastic anemia. TCRdb re-called the reads through MiXCR, storing one row per CDR3 protein. The sample holds approximately 130,000 distinct CDR3 sequences, roughly 55% seen once. The specimen sequenced was sorted CD4+, CD8+, or CD8+CD57+ T cells (not recorded which) from PBMCs. All receptors derive from a human donor with aplastic anemia. Each CDR3 is given with its conserved first and last residue. Each record gives: J gene, D gene, clone size, V gene, CDR3 protein, CDR3 DNA. A D gene is named only where the DNA matches it firmly. Rows give clone size only sometimes, using once, few, many, or a class for an expanded clone.

>TRBJ1-4|NA|NA|TRBV19
CASSIPSVKAEKLFF
TGTGCCAGTAGTATCCCGAGCGTTAAGGCTGAAAAACTGTTTTTT
>TRBJ2-3|NA|NA|TRBV7-2
CATSDHRTDTQYF
TGTGCCACCAGTGACCACAGGACAGATACGCAGTATTTT
>TRBJ1-5|NA|NA|TRBV4-2
CASSQDFGGNQPQHF
TGTGCCAGCAGCCAAGATTTTGGGGGTAATCAGCCCCAGCATTTT
>TRBJ2-7|NA|few|TRBV20-1
CSAHFVEQYF
TGCAGTGCGCACTTTGTCGAGCAGTACTTC
>TRBJ1-2|NA|NA|TRBV28
CASGGSHYGYTF
TGTGCCAGTGGCGGAAGTCACTATGGCTACACCTTC
>TRBJ2-7|NA|NA|TRBV7-2
CASSLLAGSGEQYF
TGTGCCAGCAGCTTACTGGCAGGGAGTGGCGAGCAGTACTTC
>TRBJ2-7|NA|many|TRBV5-1
CASSLAGRDYEQYF
TGCGCCAGCAGCTTGGCGGGCAGGGACTACGAGCAGTACTTC
>TRBJ1-1|NA|medium-sized|TRBV10-3
CAISAPGMNTEAFF
TGTGCCATCAGTGCTCCTGGAATGAACACTGAAGCTTTCTTT
>TRBJ2-3|NA|NA|TRBV24-1
CVTSEFQGGTDTQYF
TGTGTCACCAGTGAATTCCAGGGAGGCACAGATACGCAGTATTTT
>TRBJ1-1|TRBD1|many|TRBV5-8
CASSLLQGVEAEAFF
TGTGCCAGCAGCTTGCTTCAGGGGGTAGAGGCTGAAGCTTTCTTT
>TRBJ2-7|TRBD1|NA|TRBV5-1
CASSPGQAIREQYF
TGCGCCAGCAGCCCGGGACAGGCAATCCGCGAGCAGTACTTC
>TRBJ2-7|NA|NA|TRBV7-9
CASSLGDQRSYEQYF
TGTGCCAGCAGCTTAGGCGATCAGCGGTCCTACGAGCAGTACTTC
>TRBJ2-1|TRBD1|NA|TRBV6-2/TRBV6-3
CASSYGDRGPNNEQFF
TGTGCCAGCAGTTACGGGGACAGGGGGCCTAACAATGAGCAGTTCTTC
>TRBJ2-6|NA|NA|TRBV4-3
CASSREGVSGANVLTF
TGCGCCAGCAGCCGAGAGGGGGTCTCTGGGGCCAACGTCCTGACTTTC
>TRBJ1-2|TRBD1|many|TRBV20-1
CSAREDRGIGYTF
TGCAGTGCTAGAGAAGACAGGGGAATAGGCTACACCTTC
>TRBJ1-5|NA|NA|TRBV19
CASSRGHDQPQHF
TGTGCCAGTAGTAGAGGCCATGATCAGCCCCAGCATTTT
>TRBJ2-1|TRBD2|once|TRBV11-2
CASSLEASGTYNEQFF
TGTGCCAGCAGCTTAGAGGCTAGCGGGACTTACAATGAGCAGTTCTTC
>TRBJ1-6|NA|NA|TRBV20-1
CSARDVRQPNSPLHF
TGCAGTGCTAGAGATGTGCGACAGCCTAATTCACCCCTCCACTTT
>TRBJ2-5|NA|few|TRBV13
CASSLGQGWKETQYF
TGTGCCAGCAGCTTAGGACAGGGTTGGAAAGAGACCCAGTACTTC
>TRBJ1-1|NA|NA|TRBV15
CATSRDLGHNEAFF
TGTGCCACCAGCAGAGATCTAGGGCACAATGAAGCTTTCTTT
>TRBJ2-2|NA|NA|TRBV24-1
CATSAGLGKLFF
TGTGCCACCAGTGCAGGACTGGGAAAGCTGTTTTTT
>TRBJ2-5|NA|many|TRBV20-1
CSASYRLRETQYF
TGCAGTGCTTCATACAGGTTAAGAGAGACCCAGTACTTC
>TRBJ2-3|NA|NA|TRBV7-3
CASSLQGTDTQYF
TGTGCCAGCAGCTTACAGGGTACAGATACGCAGTATTTT
>TRBJ2-7|NA|NA|TRBV24-1
CATSARERTYEQYF
TGTGCCACCAGTGCCCGGGAGCGAACCTACGAGCAGTACTTC
>TRBJ2-7|NA|NA|TRBV13
CASSLDNEQYF
TGTGCTAGCAGCTTAGACAACGAGCAGTACTTC
>TRBJ2-7|NA|NA|TRBV20-1
CSATYTSDYEQYF
TGCAGTGCGACTTATACAAGCGACTACGAGCAGTACTTC
>TRBJ2-5|TRBD1|NA|TRBV10-3
CAIGTEKQETQYF
TGTGCCATTGGGACAGAGAAGCAAGAGACCCAGTACTTC
>TRBJ2-7|TRBD2|NA|TRBV7-2
CASSPTSGGAGEQYF
TGTGCCAGCAGCCCCACTAGCGGGGGGGCCGGTGAGCAGTACTTC
>TRBJ1-1|NA|NA|TRBV24-1
CATSVPGSTEAFF
TGTGCCACCAGTGTCCCAGGGAGCACTGAAGCTTTCTTT
>TRBJ2-1|TRBD2|many|TRBV20-1
CSARELPSGGLYNEQFF
TGCAGTGCTAGAGAATTGCCTAGCGGGGGGCTGTACAATGAGCAGTTCTTC
>TRBJ1-2|NA|many|TRBV10-2
CASSELPATSTKGYTF
TGCGCCAGCAGTGAGCTCCCTGCGACAAGTACGAAAGGCTACACCTTC
>TRBJ2-3|NA|many|TRBV5-1
CASSLAPPSTDTQYF
TGCGCCAGCAGCTTGGCGCCACCTAGCACAGATACGCAGTATTTT
>TRBJ2-1|NA|many|TRBV7-3
CASSLLGLNEQFF
TGTGCCAGCAGCTTACTGGGCCTTAATGAGCAGTTCTTC